One sample yielded the 3 T cell receptor beta chains listed below, sequenced in a study of blood T cell repertoires in COVID-19. Sequencing used immunoSEQ multiplex PCR; TCRdb keeps in-frame clones, though not all of them. The sample shows under 200,000 clones, roughly 81% of them seen only once. Sequenced: peripheral blood. The receptors were gathered from an elderly woman with acute or convalescent COVID-19.

The V call is TRBV2, the J call TRBJ1-1, with D possibly matching TRBD1 (5 bases). This CDR3 has 13 amino acids. Trimming pared 6 bases from V and 1 base from J, leaving 9 bases between. The V gene's germline CDR1 is SNHLY and CDR2 FYNNEI. CDR3 residues: CASSVGQNTEAFF. In nucleotides, the CDR3 is TGTGCCAGCAGCGTAGGACAGAACACTGAAGCTTTCTTT.

The chain links TRBV5-1 to TRBJ1-3; D not certain. V was pared by 4 bases and J by 2 bases, with 4 bases between. Germline assignment: CDR1 SGHRS and CDR2 YFSETQ. The CDR3 contains 12 residues. Here the CDR3 reads CASSLPGNTIYF. The CDR3 DNA reads as TGCGCCAGCAGCCTCCCTGGAAACACCATATATTTT.

V and J are TRBV9 and TRBJ1-3; D perhaps matches TRBD1 (6 bases). The CDR3 has 15 residues. Germline V lookup: CDR1 SGDLS, CDR2 YYNGEE. V was clipped by 4 bases and J by 3 bases, with 14 bases between them. CDR3 loop: CASSPHRDGGNTIYF. CDR3 nucleotide sequence: TGTGCCAGCAGCCCCCACAGGGACGGTGGAAACACCATATATTTT. Full variable domain (remainder filled in from reference TRBV9 and TRBJ1-3): DSGVTQTPKHLITATGQRVTLRCSPRSGDLSVYWYQQSLDQGLQFLIQYYNGEERAKGNILERFSAQQFPDLHSELNLSSLELGDSALYFCASSPHRDGGNTIYFGEGSWLTVV.